The 8 T cell receptor beta chains listed next were all sequenced from one sample in a study of Tregs in tolerant kidney transplant recipients. Profiling relied on immunoSEQ multiplex PCR, and the TCRdb table lists in-frame clones only, not all of them. The sample carries approximately 81,000 clones, roughly 91% recorded once. Mixed chimerism was transient after nonmyeloablative marrow transplants from related graft donors. Source: CD4+ T cells from blood (PBMCs), taken 24 months after the transplant. The receptors stem from a human patient who received a combined kidney and bone marrow transplant. The graft donor may be the source of some T cells.

Turning to this clone: One end of the junction is discordant with germline, which a read error may explain. The same CDR3 can be traced to other DNA sequences in this sample. The rearrangement links TRBV6-5 to TRBJ1-6; D call uncertain. Germline CDR1 MNHEY, CDR2 SVGAGI. The CDR3 is made up of 16 amino acids. CDR3 sequence: CASSWRSTTYNSPLHF. The CDR3 DNA reads TGTGCCAGCAGTTGGAGGTCAACTACCTATAATTCCCCCCTCCACTTT.

The chain joins TRBV5-3 to TRBJ2-7; D gene unclear. TRBV5-3 is given ORF status, its function remaining uncertain. Trimming took 0 bases from V and 2 from J, leaving 21 bases between them. The CDR3 is 18 amino acids. The chain's CDR3 is CARSLGAPTWKTPYEQYF. The CDR3 bases are TGTGCCAGAAGCTTGGGGGCCCCCACTTGGAAAACCCCCTACGAGCAGTACTTC.

V gene TRBV9 combines with J gene TRBJ1-3, with D possibly matching TRBD1 (6 bases). Trimming stripped 0 bases from V and 2 bases from J, with 12 bases between. There are 16 residues in the CDR3. Germline CDR1 reads SGDLS; CDR2 reads YYNGEE. The CDR3 spells CASSVGGGTAGNTIYF. The CDR3 nucleotides read TGTGCCAGCAGCGTAGGTGGGGGCACCGCTGGAAACACCATATATTTT.

This clone was detected only once. The chain recombines TRBV7-2 with TRBJ1-1; 7 nucleotides line up with TRBD1. The CDR3 sequence is 16 residues long. Germline loops: CDR1 SGHTA, CDR2 FQGNSA. J gave up 5 bases and V 2 bases, and 11 bases lay outside the gene matches. The CDR3 loop reads CASSLWAGGLGTEAFF. The CDR3 nucleotides are TGTGCCAGCAGCTTATGGGCAGGGGGGTTGGGTACTGAAGCTTTCTTT.

In the case of this clone: A junction end diverges from the germline sequence, so it may reflect a read error. The rearrangement joins TRBV11-2 to TRBJ1-5; 8 nucleotides line up with TRBD1. Germline CDR1 is SGHAT and CDR2 is FQNNGV. The CDR3 has 13 residues. CDR3 in amino acids: CASGQGGNQPQRF. CDR3 bases: TGTGCCAGCGGACAGGGAGGGAATCAGCCCCAGCGTTTT.

This rearrangement joins TRBV30 to TRBJ2-1; 14 bases line up with TRBD2. The germline V gene has CDR1 GTSNPN and CDR2 SVGIG (reference sequence). The CDR3 sequence is 15 residues long. Trimming took 4 bases from V and 7 from J; bases not matched to a gene: 6. For the CDR3, the DNA is TGTGCCTGGAACATGGGGACTAGCGGGGGAAATGAGCAGTTCTTC. Translated, it gives CAWNMGTSGGNEQFF.

J is TRBJ1-5 and V is TRBV5-1, with TRBD1 identical over 7 bases. Germline V gene data show CDR1 as SGHRS and CDR2 as YFSETQ. V gave up 1 base and J gave up 6 bases; unmatched junction bases: 4. This CDR3 has 14 amino acids. CDR3 amino acids: CASSLTGDPQPQHF. In nucleotides, the CDR3 is TGCGCCAGCAGCTTGACAGGGGATCCTCAGCCCCAGCATTTT.

This sequence joins TRBV5-1 and TRBJ2-5, with TRBD1 identical over 12 bases. Germline CDR1 reads SGHRS; CDR2 reads YFSETQ. CDR3 length: 15 residues. V was pared by 4 bases and J by 4 bases, with 5 bases of the junction left unmatched. Written as DNA, the CDR3 is TGCGCCAGCAGCGCGGGACAGGGGGCGGGAGAGACCCAGTACTTC. Residues: CASSAGQGAGETQYF.